A selection of T cell receptor beta chains follows, all from one sample in a study of Ad26.COV2.S vaccination and SARS-CoV-2 variants. Method: immunoSEQ multiplex PCR; TCRdb's copy keeps in-frame clones and lacks some. The data show about 480,000 clones, around 85% seen once. This specimen was peripheral blood, taken in a trial of Ad26.COV2.S vaccine versus placebo. The receptors were gathered from a person between 18 and 60 years old who received the Ad26.COV2.S COVID-19 vaccine or a placebo. CDR3s include the opening cysteine and the closing phenylalanine or tryptophan. D genes are given only for firm matches. Not every row has a clone size; where given, it reads once, few, many or a size class.

V	D	size	J	DNA	CDR3
TRBV6-5	NA	NA	TRBJ2-2	TGTGCCAGCAGTTACTGGGGGGACACCGGGGAGCTGTTTTTT	CASSYWGDTGELFF
TRBV5-1	NA	NA	TRBJ2-7	TGCGCCAGCAGCTCCCAAGGGACCTACGAGCAGTACTTC	CASSSQGTYEQYF
TRBV6-2/TRBV6-3	NA	NA	TRBJ1-5	TGTGCCAGCAGTTATTCCAGGGCAGGGAGTCAGCCCCAGCATTTT	CASSYSRAGSQPQHF
TRBV27	NA	NA	TRBJ1-5	TGTGCCAGCAGTTCAAGGGGCAATCAGCCCCAGCATTTT	CASSSRGNQPQHF
TRBV9	TRBD1	NA	TRBJ2-7	TGTGCCAGCAGCGAAACCGGGACAGGGGGCGAGGGGCAGTACTTC	CASSETGTGGEGQYF
TRBV28	NA	NA	TRBJ2-1	TGTGCCAGCAGTTTATTCGGCGGTTACAATGAGCAGTTCTTC	CASSLFGGYNEQFF
TRBV27	NA	NA	TRBJ2-2	TGTGCCAGCAGTTCCCTCGTGGCCGGGGAGCTGTTTTTT	CASSSLVAGELFF
TRBV7-9	NA	NA	TRBJ1-6	TGTGCCAGCAGCTTAGAGGGCCCCGTATTGTCACCCCTCCACTTT	CASSLEGPVLSPLHF
TRBV5-1	TRBD1	NA	TRBJ2-2	TGCGCCAGCAGCAGAGGACAGGGGTCCACCGGGGAGCTGTTTTTT	CASSRGQGSTGELFF
TRBV7-2	NA	NA	TRBJ1-2	TGTGCCAGCAGCACTAGAGACCTTAGACAGACCTATGGCTACACCTTC	CASSTRDLRQTYGYTF
TRBV28	NA	NA	TRBJ2-7	TGTGCCAGCAGTTTTATCAAGGAGGGGTCCGCCGAGCAGTACTTC	CASSFIKEGSAEQYF
TRBV27	TRBD1	NA	TRBJ2-7	TGTGCCAGCAGTTCCCGGGACAGGATCTACGAGCAGTACTTC	CASSSRDRIYEQYF
TRBV5-6	NA	NA	TRBJ1-5	TGTGCCAGCAGTTCGCACGGGACAAGTAATCAGCCCCAGCATTTT	CASSSHGTSNQPQHF
TRBV6-2/TRBV6-3	TRBD2	NA	TRBJ2-7	TGTGCCAGCAGTACAACTAGCGGGAGGTCTGGCGAGCAGTACTTC	CASSTTSGRSGEQYF
TRBV19	NA	NA	TRBJ2-3	TGTGCCAGTAGCCTCACGTTAGATACGCAGTATTTT	CASSLTLDTQYF
TRBV5-6	NA	once	TRBJ2-6	TGTGCCAGCAGCTTGGTCGGTGGGGCCAACGTCCTGACTTTC	CASSLVGGANVLTF
TRBV28	TRBD2	NA	TRBJ2-7	TGTGCCAGCAGAACGGCTAGCGGGATCAGCTCCTACGAGCAGTACTTC	CASRTASGISSYEQYF
TRBV19	TRBD1	NA	TRBJ1-5	TGTGCCAGTAGTATATACTTCGGGGGGGCAGGGGGCGCCCCCAGGCCCCAGCATTTT	CASSIYFGGAGGAPRPQHF
TRBV28	TRBD1	NA	TRBJ1-2	TGTGCCAGCAGTCCCGGGACAGGGTTTAACTATGGCTACACCTTC	CASSPGTGFNYGYTF
TRBV10-1	NA	NA	TRBJ2-2	TGCGCCAGAAGACTAGTTCCCACCGGGGAGCTGTTTTTT	CARRLVPTGELFF
TRBV5-6	TRBD2	NA	TRBJ2-1	TGTGCCAGCAGCATTCTAGCGGGCTTCTCCAATGAGCAGTTCTTC	CASSILAGFSNEQFF
TRBV12-3/TRBV12-4	NA	NA	TRBJ1-1	TGTGCCAGCAGTTTTGGGGTCACTGAAGCTTTCTTT	CASSFGVTEAFF
TRBV27	TRBD1	NA	TRBJ2-7	TGTGCCAGCAGTTTATTTGGACAGGGGGCGAGCGAGCAGTACTTC	CASSLFGQGASEQYF
TRBV6-2/TRBV6-3	NA	NA	TRBJ1-1	TGTGCCAGCAGTTTCCAGGTGACCGACACTGAAGCTTTCTTT	CASSFQVTDTEAFF
TRBV20-1	NA	NA	TRBJ2-1	TGCAGTGCTACAGCGGGCCAAACTCAGTTCTTC	CSATAGQTQFF
TRBV9	NA	NA	TRBJ2-7	TGTGCCAGCAGCGTAGTAGCCGGACCAACGGGCGAGCAGTACTTC	CASSVVAGPTGEQYF
TRBV30	NA	NA	TRBJ1-6	TGTGCCTGGAGTCCCCCTAGGCGGAGAAATAATTCACCCCTCCACTTT	CAWSPPRRRNNSPLHF
TRBV6-5	TRBD1	NA	TRBJ2-1	TGTGCCAGCAGACCCGGGACAGGGGGAAAGCAGTTCTTC	CASRPGTGGKQFF
TRBV2	NA	NA	TRBJ2-5	TGTGCCAGCAGTGCCCAAGAGACCCAGTACTTC	CASSAQETQYF
TRBV7-2	TRBD1	NA	TRBJ1-1	TGTGCCAGCAGCTTGGTAAGACAGGGGGCGCCTTGGGGGAACACTGAAGCTTTCTTT	CASSLVRQGAPWGNTEAFF
TRBV7-9	NA	once	TRBJ1-3	TGTGCCAGCAGCTTTCGGTCAGGGGCTTACTCTGGAAACACCATATATTTT	CASSFRSGAYSGNTIYF
TRBV5-6	NA	NA	TRBJ1-1	TGTGCCAGCAGCGAGGTGGGGTCCATGAACACTGAAGCTTTCTTT	CASSEVGSMNTEAFF
TRBV6-2/TRBV6-3	TRBD2	NA	TRBJ2-1	TGTGCCAGCAGTTACCAGGTTCCGGGACTAGCGGGAGTAAGCGATGAGCAGTTCTTC	CASSYQVPGLAGVSDEQFF
TRBV5-5	NA	once	TRBJ1-4	TGTGCCAGCTATACCTCCACAGGTTTAAATGAAAAACTGTTTTTT	CASYTSTGLNEKLFF
TRBV19	NA	NA	TRBJ2-1	TGTGCCAGTAGTATCGCGGGTGAGCAGTTCTTC	CASSIAGEQFF
TRBV5-6	NA	NA	TRBJ2-6	TGTGCCAGCAGCTTCGTACTTCTCTCTGGGGCCAACGTCCTGACTTTC	CASSFVLLSGANVLTF
TRBV6-5	TRBD1	NA	TRBJ1-1	TGTGCCAGCAGTCCGGGACAGGGGACCACTGAAGCTTTCTTT	CASSPGQGTTEAFF
TRBV27	NA	NA	TRBJ1-1	TGTGCCAGCAGTTGGGGGCTTACGGACACTGAAGCTTTCTTT	CASSWGLTDTEAFF
TRBV28	NA	NA	TRBJ1-5	TGTGCCAGCAGTTTAGCAGGGCACAATCAGCCCCAGCATTTT	CASSLAGHNQPQHF
TRBV7-8	TRBD2	NA	TRBJ2-1	TGTGCCAGCAGCTTACTCTGGACTAGTAGCCGGGATATTGAGCAGTTCTTC	CASSLLWTSSRDIEQFF
TRBV5-8	NA	NA	TRBJ1-4	TGTGCCAGCAGCTTGGCCGGGGGGCAGGGTGAAAAACTGTTTTTT	CASSLAGGQGEKLFF
TRBV12-3/TRBV12-4	NA	few	TRBJ1-2	TGTGCCAGCAGTTTCGGGACAAAGGGCCTCTACACCTTC	CASSFGTKGLYTF
TRBV14	NA	NA	TRBJ2-7	TGTGCCAGCAGCCGATGTTGGGCGGGAAAATTTGCGTACGAGCAGTACTTC	CASSRCWAGKFAYEQYF
TRBV19	TRBD1	once	TRBJ1-1	TGTGCCAGTAGTTACCGACCTGGGACAGCTGAAGCTTTCTTT	CASSYRPGTAEAFF
TRBV10-3	TRBD1	NA	TRBJ2-7	TGTGCCATCAGTGGGTTCGGGACAGGGGGGGAAGAGCAGTACTTC	CAISGFGTGGEEQYF
TRBV19	NA	NA	TRBJ1-5	TGTGCCAGCCAGGGTTGGGGTACCGGGGGGGTAAATCAGCCCCAGCATTTT	CASQGWGTGGVNQPQHF
TRBV19	TRBD2	few	TRBJ2-1	TGTGCCAGTCGGGGGGCTAGCGGGAGGCCAGGAAGCTCCTACAATGAGCAGTTCTTC	CASRGASGRPGSSYNEQFF
TRBV3-1/TRBV3-2	TRBD1	NA	TRBJ1-5	TGTGCCAGCAGCTACTCTGGGACAGGGGATCAGCCCCAGCATTTT	CASSYSGTGDQPQHF
TRBV28	TRBD1	once	TRBJ2-1	TGTGCCAGCACAACATCCGGACAGGGGAGCAATGAGCAGTTCTTC	CASTTSGQGSNEQFF
TRBV7-2	TRBD1	once	TRBJ1-2	TGTGCCAGCAGTCTGCCAGGGGGGATCTACTATGGCTACACCTTC	CASSLPGGIYYGYTF
TRBV28	NA	NA	TRBJ1-2	TGTGCCAGCAACTTCGGGGGGTACTATGGCTACACCTTC	CASNFGGYYGYTF